The clone carrying this T cell receptor (beta chain) was detected only a few times. Antigen unknown. In total, each donor contributed a single heparinised blood draw that averaged about 120 mL. Stem cell-like memory, regulatory, central memory and naive CD4+ cells were sorted via CD45RO/CCR7/CD25/CD127/CD95/CD27. The record originates from a study of beta chain features in type 1 diabetes. Study-wide results and caveats: Overrepresentation of cells with high TCR expression could result from cDNA sequencing. It was among patients, rather than healthy donors, that naive, central memory and Treg TCRB repertoires appeared more similar.

This CDR3 is 14 amino acids long. Germline V gene lookup returns CDR1 SEHNR and CDR2 FQNEAQ (reference sequence). J lost 4 bases, V lost 5 bases, and 4 bases had no gene match. The sequenced template was cDNA made from the entire isolated RNA. TCRdb's copy holds only in-frame clones and misses some; the assay was immunoSEQ multiplex PCR. The sample gives hundreds of thousands of clones, 8% to 13% of which show up once; about 0.014% is in the top ten. This clonotype was obtained from a woman aged 25-40 years in good health. The V call is TRBV7-9, the J call TRBJ1-4; TRBD1 aligns across 7 bases. The source material was naive CD4+ T cells from blood. This chain's CDR3 is CASSPGQRNEKLFF. The CDR3 bases are TGTGCCAGCAGCCCGGGACAGCGTAATGAAAAACTGTTTTTT.